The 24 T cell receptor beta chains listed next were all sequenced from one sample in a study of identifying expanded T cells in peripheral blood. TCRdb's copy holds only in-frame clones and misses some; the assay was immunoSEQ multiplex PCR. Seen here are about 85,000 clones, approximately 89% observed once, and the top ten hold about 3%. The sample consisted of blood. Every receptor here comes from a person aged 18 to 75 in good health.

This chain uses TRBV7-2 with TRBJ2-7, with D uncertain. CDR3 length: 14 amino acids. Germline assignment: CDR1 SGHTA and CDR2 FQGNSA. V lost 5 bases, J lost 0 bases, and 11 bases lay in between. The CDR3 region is CASSPPQSSYEQYF. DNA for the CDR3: TGTGCCAGCAGCCCCCCCCAGAGCTCCTACGAGCAGTACTTC.

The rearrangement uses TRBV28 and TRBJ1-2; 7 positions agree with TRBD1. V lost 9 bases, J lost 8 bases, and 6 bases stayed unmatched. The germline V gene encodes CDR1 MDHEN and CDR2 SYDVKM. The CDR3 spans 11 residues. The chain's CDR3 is CASQGEAGYTF. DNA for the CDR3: TGTGCCAGTCAGGGGGAGGCGGGCTACACCTTC.

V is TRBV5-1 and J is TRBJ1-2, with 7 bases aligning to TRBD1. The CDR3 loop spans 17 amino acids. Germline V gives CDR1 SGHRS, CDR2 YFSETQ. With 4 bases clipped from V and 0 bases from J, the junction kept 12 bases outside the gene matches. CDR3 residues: CASSPGPQGTSNYGYTF. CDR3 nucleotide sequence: TGCGCCAGCAGCCCAGGCCCACAGGGGACATCTAACTATGGCTACACCTTC.

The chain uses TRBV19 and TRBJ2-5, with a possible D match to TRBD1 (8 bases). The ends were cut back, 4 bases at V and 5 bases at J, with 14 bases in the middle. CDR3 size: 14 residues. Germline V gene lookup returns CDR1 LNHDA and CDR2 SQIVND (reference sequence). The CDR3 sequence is CASSTTQGGETQYF. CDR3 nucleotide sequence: TGTGCCAGTAGTACGACACAGGGGGGGGAGACCCAGTACTTC.

CDR3 amino acids: CASSDGHSTDTQYF. The CDR3 bases are TGCGCCAGCAGCGACGGACACAGCACAGATACGCAGTATTTT. The V gene is TRBV5-1, the J gene TRBJ2-3; D is perhaps TRBD1 (5 bases). V shed 4 bases and J shed 0 bases, with 9 bases lying between them. Per germline, CDR1 SGHRS and CDR2 YFSETQ. The CDR3 covers 14 residues.

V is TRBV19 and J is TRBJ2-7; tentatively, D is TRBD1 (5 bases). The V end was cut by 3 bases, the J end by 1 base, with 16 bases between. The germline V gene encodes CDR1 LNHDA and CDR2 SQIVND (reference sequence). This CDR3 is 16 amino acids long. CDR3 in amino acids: CASSINEAQGSYEQYF. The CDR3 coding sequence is TGTGCCAGTAGTATCAACGAGGCCCAGGGTTCCTACGAGCAGTACTTC.

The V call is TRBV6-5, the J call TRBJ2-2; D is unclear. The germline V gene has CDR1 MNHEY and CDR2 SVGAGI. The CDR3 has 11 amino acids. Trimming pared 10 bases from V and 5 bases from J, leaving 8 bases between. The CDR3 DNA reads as TGTGCCACCCTAGAGACCGGGGAGCTGTTTTTT. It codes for CATLETGELFF.

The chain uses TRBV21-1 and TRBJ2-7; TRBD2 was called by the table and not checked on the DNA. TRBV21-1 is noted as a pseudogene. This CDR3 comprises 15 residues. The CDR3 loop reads CASSKTSGSKYEQYF. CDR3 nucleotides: TGTGCCAGCAGCAAGACTAGCGGGAGTAAGTACGAGCAGTACTTC.

The CDR3 DNA sequence: TGTGCCAGCAGCTTGCGAGGGGGGGACACCGGGGAGCTGTTTTTT. It is translated as CASSLRGGDTGELFF. The chain recombines TRBV5-6 with TRBJ2-2, with a weak D call TRBD2 (7 bases). Trimming left V 1 base short and J 3 bases short, with 10 bases between. The CDR3 runs 15 residues. Per germline, CDR1 SGHDT and CDR2 YYEEEE.

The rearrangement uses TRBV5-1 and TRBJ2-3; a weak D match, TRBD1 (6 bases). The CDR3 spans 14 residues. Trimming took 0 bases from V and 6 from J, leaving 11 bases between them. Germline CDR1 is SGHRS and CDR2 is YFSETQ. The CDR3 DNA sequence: TGCGCCAGCAGCTTGGACAGGGATTGGGATACGCAGTATTTT. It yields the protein CASSLDRDWDTQYF.

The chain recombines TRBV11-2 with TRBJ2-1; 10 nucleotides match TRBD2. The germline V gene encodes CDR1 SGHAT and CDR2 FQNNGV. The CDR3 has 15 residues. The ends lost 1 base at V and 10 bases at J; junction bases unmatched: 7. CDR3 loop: CASSLGASGSREQFF. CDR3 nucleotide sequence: TGTGCCAGCAGCTTAGGGGCTAGCGGGAGTAGGGAGCAGTTCTTC.

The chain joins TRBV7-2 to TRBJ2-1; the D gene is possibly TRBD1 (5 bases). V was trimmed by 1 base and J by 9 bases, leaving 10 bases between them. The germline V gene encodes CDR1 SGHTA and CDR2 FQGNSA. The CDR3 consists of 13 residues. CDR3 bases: TGTGCCAGCAGCTTAGTCGGTGGGGCTGAGCAGTTCTTC. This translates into CASSLVGGAEQFF. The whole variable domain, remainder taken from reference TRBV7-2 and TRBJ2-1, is GAGVSQSPSNKVTEKGKDVELRCDPISGHTALYWYRQSLGQGLEFLIYFQGNSAPDKSGLPSDRFSAERTGGSVSTLTIQRTQQEDSAVYLCASSLVGGAEQFFGPGTRLTVL.

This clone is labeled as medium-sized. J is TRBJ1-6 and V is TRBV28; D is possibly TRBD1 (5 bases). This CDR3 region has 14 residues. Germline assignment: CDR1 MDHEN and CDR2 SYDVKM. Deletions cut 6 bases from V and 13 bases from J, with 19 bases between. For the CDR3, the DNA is TGTGCCAGCAGACCCCGGGGGAAAACATCCCCCCTCCACTTT. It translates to CASRPRGKTSPLHF.

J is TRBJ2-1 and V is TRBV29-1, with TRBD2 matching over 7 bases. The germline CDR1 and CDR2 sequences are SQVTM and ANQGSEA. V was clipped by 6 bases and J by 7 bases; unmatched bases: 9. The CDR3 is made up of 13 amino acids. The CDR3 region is CSVNSGSGNEQFF. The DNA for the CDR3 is TGCAGCGTGAATAGCGGGTCGGGGAATGAGCAGTTCTTC.

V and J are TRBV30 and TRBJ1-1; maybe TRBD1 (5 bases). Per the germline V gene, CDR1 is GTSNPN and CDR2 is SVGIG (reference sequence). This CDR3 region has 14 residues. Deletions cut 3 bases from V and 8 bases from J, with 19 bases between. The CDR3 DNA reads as TGTGCCTGGAGAAGGGGAGGCACCACGCTCGAAGCTTTCTTT. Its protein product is CAWRRGGTTLEAFF.

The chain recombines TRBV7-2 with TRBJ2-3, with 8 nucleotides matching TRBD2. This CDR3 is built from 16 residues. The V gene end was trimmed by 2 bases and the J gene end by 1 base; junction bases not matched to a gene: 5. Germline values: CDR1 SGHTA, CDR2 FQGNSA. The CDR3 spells CASSLTGGVGTDTQYF. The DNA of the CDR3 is TGTGCCAGCAGCTTAACCGGGGGGGTCGGCACAGATACGCAGTATTTT.

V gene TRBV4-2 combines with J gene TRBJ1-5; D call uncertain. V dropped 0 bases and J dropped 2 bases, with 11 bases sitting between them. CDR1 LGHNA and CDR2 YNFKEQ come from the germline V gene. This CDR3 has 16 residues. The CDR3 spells CASSQDFVAGNQPQHF. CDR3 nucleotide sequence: TGTGCCAGCAGCCAAGATTTTGTGGCGGGCAATCAGCCCCAGCATTTT.

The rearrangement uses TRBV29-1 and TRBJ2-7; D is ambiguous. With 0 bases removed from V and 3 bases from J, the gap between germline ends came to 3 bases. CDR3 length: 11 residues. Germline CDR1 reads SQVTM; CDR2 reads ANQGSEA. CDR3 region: CSVEENYEQYF. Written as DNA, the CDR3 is TGCAGCGTTGAAGAGAACTACGAGCAGTACTTC.

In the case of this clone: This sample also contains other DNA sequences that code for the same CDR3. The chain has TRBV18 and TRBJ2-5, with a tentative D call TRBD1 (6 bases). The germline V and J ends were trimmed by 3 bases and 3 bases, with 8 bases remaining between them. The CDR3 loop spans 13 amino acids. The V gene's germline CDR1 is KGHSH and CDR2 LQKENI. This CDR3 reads CASSPGAKETQYF. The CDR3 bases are TGTGCCAGCTCACCGGGGGCGAAAGAGACCCAGTACTTC.

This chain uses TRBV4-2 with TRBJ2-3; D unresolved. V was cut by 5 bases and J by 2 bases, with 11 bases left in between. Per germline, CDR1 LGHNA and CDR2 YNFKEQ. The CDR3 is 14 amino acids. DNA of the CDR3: TGTGCCAGCAGCAACGGACCCGACACAGATACGCAGTATTTT. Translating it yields CASSNGPDTDTQYF.

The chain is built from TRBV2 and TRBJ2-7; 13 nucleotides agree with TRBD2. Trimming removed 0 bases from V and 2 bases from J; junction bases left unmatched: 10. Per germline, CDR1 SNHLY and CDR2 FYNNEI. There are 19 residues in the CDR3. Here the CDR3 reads CASSEAPGTSGGGTYEQYF. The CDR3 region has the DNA TGTGCCAGCAGTGAAGCGCCAGGAACTAGCGGGGGGGGGACCTACGAGCAGTACTTC.

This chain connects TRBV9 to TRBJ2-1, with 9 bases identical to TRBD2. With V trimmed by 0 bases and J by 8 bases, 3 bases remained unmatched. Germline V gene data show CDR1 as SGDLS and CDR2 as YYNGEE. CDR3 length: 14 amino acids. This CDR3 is CASSVALAGHEQFF. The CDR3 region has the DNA TGTGCCAGCAGCGTAGCCCTAGCGGGGCATGAGCAGTTCTTC.

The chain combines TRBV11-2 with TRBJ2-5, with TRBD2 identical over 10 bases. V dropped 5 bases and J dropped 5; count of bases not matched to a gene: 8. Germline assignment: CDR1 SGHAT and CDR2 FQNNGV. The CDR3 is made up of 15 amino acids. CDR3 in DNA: TGTGCCAGCAGCGCGACTAGCGGGCCCTGGGAGACCCAGTACTTC. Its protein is CASSATSGPWETQYF.

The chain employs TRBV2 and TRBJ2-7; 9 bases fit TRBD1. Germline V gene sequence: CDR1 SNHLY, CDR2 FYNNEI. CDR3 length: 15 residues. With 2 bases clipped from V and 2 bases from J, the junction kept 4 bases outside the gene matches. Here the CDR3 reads CASSETRQGAYEQYF. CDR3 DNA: TGTGCCAGCAGTGAAACCCGACAGGGGGCCTACGAGCAGTACTTC. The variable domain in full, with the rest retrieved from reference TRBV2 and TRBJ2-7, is EPEVTQTPSHQVTQMGQEVILRCVPISNHLYFYWYRQILGQKVEFLVSFYNNEISEKSEIFDDQFSVERPDGSNFTLKIRSTKLEDSAMYFCASSETRQGAYEQYFGPGTRLTVT.